Each of the 10 T cell receptor beta chains below was sequenced from the same sample in a study of blood T cell repertoires in COVID-19. TCRdb keeps only in-frame clones here, not all; method: immunoSEQ multiplex PCR. The repertoire includes 200,000 to 300,000 clones, 75% to 90% of them detected once, and under 2.5% sits in the top ten. The sample taken for sequencing was peripheral blood. The origin of the receptors is a man between 25 and 39 years old with active or convalescent COVID-19.

This clone was picked up many times. CDR3 loop: CATSDRGPNQPQHF. CDR3 sequence (DNA): TGTGCCACCTCGGACAGGGGGCCCAATCAGCCCCAGCATTTT. The gene calls are TRBV27 and TRBJ1-5; the match to TRBD1 covers 11 bases. Germline V gene data show CDR1 as MNHEY and CDR2 as SMNVEV (reference sequence). The CDR3 consists of 14 residues. After removal of 10 bases from V and 3 bases from J, the junction contained 5 bases not matched to a gene.

CDR3 in amino acids: CASSLGLAGEQYF. In DNA form, the CDR3 reads TGTGCCAGCAGCTTAGGGCTAGCGGGGGAGCAGTACTTC. The genes are TRBV7-2 and TRBJ2-7, with 9 bases fitting TRBD2. Germline V gene lookup returns CDR1 SGHTA and CDR2 FQGNSA. After removal of 1 base from V and 7 bases from J, the junction contained 2 bases not matched to a gene. This CDR3 has 13 amino acids.

This clone was counted once. V usage is TRBV7-9 and J usage is TRBJ1-1; possible D gene TRBD1, 5 bases. V dropped 3 bases and J dropped 0 bases, with 8 bases sitting between them. Germline V lookup: CDR1 SEHNR, CDR2 FQNEAQ (reference sequence). The CDR3 is 14 amino acids. Here the CDR3 DNA reads TGTGCCAGCAGCTTCGGGGGGATGAACACTGAAGCTTTCTTT. Its protein product is CASSFGGMNTEAFF.

The chain is built from TRBV18 and TRBJ1-2; D is possibly TRBD1 (5 bases). CDR3 length equals 14 residues. V lost 0 bases to trimming and J lost 4 bases, with 9 bases between them. The V gene's germline CDR1 is KGHSH and CDR2 LQKENI. CDR3 protein: CASSPPEGIYGYTF. The CDR3 DNA is TGTGCCAGCTCACCACCGGAGGGGATCTATGGCTACACCTTC. Combining the CDR3 with reference TRBV18 and TRBJ1-2 gives the whole variable domain NAGVMQNPRHLVRRRGQEARLRCSPMKGHSHVYWYRQLPEEGLKFMVYLQKENIIDESGMPKERFSAEFPKEGPSILRIQQVVRGDSAAYFCASSPPEGIYGYTFGSGTRLTVV.

The chain uses TRBV6-5 and TRBJ2-1; D not certain. Germline V CDR1 and CDR2: MNHEY, SVGAGI. The CDR3 is 11 residues long. V was shortened by 6 bases and J by 8 bases, with 8 bases between the two germline ends. CDR3 sequence: CASSTYDEQFF. The DNA of the CDR3 is TGTGCCAGCAGCACTTACGATGAGCAGTTCTTC.

The chain joins TRBV27 to TRBJ2-2, with 9 bases that match TRBD1. The CDR3 runs to 17 residues. Germline V gives CDR1 MNHEY, CDR2 SMNVEV (reference sequence). The V gene end was trimmed by 2 bases and the J gene end by 3 bases; junction bases not matched to a gene: 7. The CDR3 is CASSLPDRGGDTGELFF. CDR3 nucleotides: TGTGCCAGCAGTTTACCAGACAGGGGGGGAGACACCGGGGAGCTGTTTTTT.

This chain uses TRBV5-5 with TRBJ2-1; 10 bases agree with TRBD2. V shed 3 bases and J 8 bases; nucleotides not matched to a gene: 11. The CDR3 consists of 16 residues. Germline lookup yields CDR1 SGHKS and CDR2 YYEKEE (reference sequence). The CDR3 sequence is CASSSVAGGWRDEQFF. For the CDR3, the DNA is TGTGCCAGCAGCTCGGTAGCGGGGGGCTGGAGGGATGAGCAGTTCTTC. Variable domain in full (rest from reference TRBV5-5 and TRBJ2-1): DAGVTQSPTHLIKTRGQQVTLRCSPISGHKSVSWYQQVLGQGPQFIFQYYEKEERGRGNFPDRFSARQFPNYSSELNVNALLLGDSALYLCASSSVAGGWRDEQFFGPGTRLTVL.

This clone has just one count. The rearrangement joins TRBV13 to TRBJ1-5; 9 bases map to TRBD1. With 5 bases clipped from V and 0 bases from J, the junction kept 11 bases outside the gene matches. CDR1 PRHDT and CDR2 FYEKMQ come from the germline V gene (reference sequence). The CDR3 consists of 18 residues. This CDR3 reads CASSRDRECPDSNQPQHF. CDR3 nucleotide sequence: TGTGCCAGCAGCCGGGACAGGGAGTGTCCAGATAGCAATCAGCCCCAGCATTTT.

The chain combines TRBV4-3 with TRBJ1-2; the D gene is possibly TRBD1 (6 bases). Looked up from germline, CDR1 is LGHNA and CDR2 is YSLEER. The ends were cut back, 1 base at V and 4 bases at J, with 10 bases in the middle. CDR3 size: 14 residues. The CDR3 spells CASSQGPGVYGYTF. CDR3 nucleotides: TGCGCCAGCAGCCAAGGTCCAGGGGTCTATGGCTACACCTTC.

CDR3 in DNA: TGTGCCAGCCGGACAATTCTGGACACTGAAGCTTTCTTT. Its protein is CASRTILDTEAFF. The chain links TRBV2 to TRBJ1-1, with a tentative D call TRBD1 (5 bases). From germline, CDR1 is SNHLY and CDR2 FYNNEI. This CDR3 comprises 13 residues. The V end was cut by 8 bases, the J end by 3 bases, with 13 bases between.